This is a list of T cell receptor beta chains from one sample in a study of blood T cell repertoires in COVID-19. Assay: immunoSEQ multiplex PCR; the TCRdb copy retains only in-frame clones and omits some. The sample lists fewer than 700,000 clones, roughly nine tenths seen once, with about 8.2% in the top ten. Sequencing was performed on peripheral blood. Receptors were obtained from a woman between 45 and 60 years old with COVID-19, enrolled during active disease. CDR3s include the opening cysteine and the closing phenylalanine or tryptophan. The D gene is left open where the match is weak. Clone size appears in some rows only: once, few, many, or a class for an expanded clone.

NA	NA	TRBJ1-1	TRBV6-1	CASSEGGGGAFF	TGTGCCAGCAGTGAAGGCGGGGGGGGAGCTTTCTTT
NA	NA	TRBJ1-2	TRBV3-1/TRBV3-2	CASSPTDSIYGYTF	TGTGCCAGCAGCCCTACGGACAGCATCTATGGCTACACCTTC
NA	NA	TRBJ1-2	TRBV9	CASSGGRTGTKYGYTF	TGTGCCAGCAGCGGGGGGAGAACAGGGACGAAGTATGGCTACACCTTC
NA	TRBD2	TRBJ2-1	TRBV9	CASTPPGGGNEQFF	TGTGCCAGCACCCCGCCGGGAGGTGGCAATGAGCAGTTCTTC
NA	TRBD1	TRBJ1-6	TRBV6-5	CASRPRQGLNSPLHF	TGTGCCAGCAGGCCCCGACAGGGACTCAATTCACCCCTCCACTTT
NA	NA	TRBJ1-1	TRBV12-3/TRBV12-4	CASSRHRAEAFF	TGTGCCAGCAGCCGACATCGCGCGGAAGCTTTCTTT
NA	TRBD1	TRBJ2-2	TRBV19	CASSAGGAVGELFF	TGTGCCAGTAGTGCAGGGGGCGCGGTCGGGGAGCTGTTTTTT
NA	TRBD2	TRBJ2-3	TRBV5-1	CASTGLAGVTEDTQYF	TGCGCCAGCACGGGACTAGCGGGGGTTACAGAAGATACGCAGTATTTT
NA	NA	TRBJ2-5	TRBV5-1	CASSLGVGETQYF	TGCGCCAGCAGCTTAGGGGTTGGGGAGACCCAGTACTTC
NA	TRBD2	TRBJ2-3	TRBV19	CATGRGASPGYF	TGTGCCACCGGGAGGGGTGCCTCCCCCGGGTATTTT
NA	TRBD1	TRBJ1-6	TRBV19	CASSIVWTGDSPLHF	TGTGCCAGTAGTATAGTCTGGACAGGCGATTCACCCCTCCACTTT
NA	NA	TRBJ2-7	TRBV6-5	CASNPTGPYEQYF	TGTGCCAGCAATCCGACAGGACCCTACGAGCAGTACTTC
once	NA	TRBJ1-1	TRBV6-5	CASSFRGAGTEAFF	TGTGCCAGCAGTTTTAGGGGCGCAGGGACTGAAGCTTTCTTT
NA	NA	TRBJ2-7	TRBV6-5	CASRPGLLYEQYF	TGTGCCAGCAGACCGGGTCTTCTCTACGAGCAGTACTTC
NA	TRBD1	TRBJ1-1	TRBV5-1	CASTRSRTGGANTEAFF	TGCGCCAGCACCCGCTCCAGGACAGGGGGGGCGAACACTGAAGCTTTCTTT
NA	NA	TRBJ1-5	TRBV5-5	CASSVGGRFDQPQHF	TGTGCCAGCAGCGTGGGGGGCAGGTTCGATCAGCCCCAGCATTTT
NA	NA	TRBJ1-2	TRBV7-9	CASSHNQASNYGYTF	TGTGCCAGCAGCCATAACCAGGCGTCAAACTATGGCTACACCTTC
NA	TRBD1	TRBJ1-3	TRBV24-1	CATSGPGQSSGNTIYF	TGTGCCACCAGCGGTCCGGGACAGAGCTCTGGAAACACCATATATTTT
NA	NA	TRBJ2-3	TRBV9	CASSVAGRENTQYF	TGTGCCAGCAGCGTAGCTGGACGGGAGAATACGCAGTATTTT
NA	TRBD2	TRBJ2-7	TRBV12-3/TRBV12-4	CASGSGESYEQYF	TGTGCCAGCGGTAGCGGGGAGTCCTACGAGCAGTACTTC
NA	NA	TRBJ1-2	TRBV5-5	CASSPPGNHYGYTF	TGTGCCAGCAGCCCCCCCGGTAATCACTATGGCTACACCTTC
NA	TRBD1	TRBJ2-2	TRBV30	CAWSGAPGQYTGELFF	TGTGCCTGGAGTGGAGCCCCGGGACAGTACACCGGGGAGCTGTTTTTT
NA	TRBD2	TRBJ2-2	TRBV30	CAWSGLAGQNTGELFF	TGTGCCTGGAGTGGATTAGCGGGACAGAACACCGGGGAGCTGTTTTTT
NA	TRBD2	TRBJ2-1	TRBV28	CASSTRNSSGVYNEQFF	TGTGCCAGCAGCACCCGCAATAGTAGCGGGGTATACAATGAGCAGTTCTTC
once	NA	TRBJ2-1	TRBV27	CASSLQPGVQRQFF	TGTGCCAGCAGTTTGCAGCCGGGGGTTCAGCGGCAGTTCTTC
NA	NA	TRBJ2-1	TRBV30	CAWSEPPGEEQFF	TGTGCCTGGAGCGAACCTCCGGGGGAAGAGCAGTTCTTC
NA	TRBD1	TRBJ1-2	TRBV10-3	CATQGTGIYGYTF	TGTGCCACCCAAGGGACAGGCATCTATGGCTACACCTTC
NA	NA	TRBJ2-3	TRBV11-2	CASSQTGEGDTQYF	TGTGCCAGCAGTCAGACAGGGGAGGGAGATACGCAGTATTTT
NA	NA	TRBJ2-3	TRBV6-1	CASSERAGFTDTQYF	TGTGCCAGCAGTGAGAGGGCCGGCTTCACAGATACGCAGTATTTT
NA	NA	TRBJ2-3	TRBV24-1	CATSDQGGTDTQYF	TGTGCCACCAGTGATCAGGGGGGTACAGATACGCAGTATTTT
NA	TRBD1	TRBJ1-2	TRBV30	CAYTNPWTGRFGYGYTF	TGTGCCTATACTAACCCCTGGACAGGGCGGTTCGGCTATGGCTACACCTTC
few	NA	TRBJ1-3	TRBV2	CASGTHLLAGNTIYF	TGTGCCAGCGGGACTCACTTGTTGGCGGGAAACACCATATATTTT
NA	TRBD1	TRBJ1-2	TRBV6-4	CASSNRGYGYTF	TGTGCCAGCAGTAACAGGGGTTATGGCTACACCTTC
NA	TRBD1	TRBJ1-5	TRBV30	CAWSQGQGNQPQHF	TGTGCCTGGAGTCAGGGACAGGGGAATCAGCCCCAGCATTTT
few	NA	TRBJ1-1	TRBV19	CASSMPGMNTEAFF	TGTGCCAGTAGTATGCCAGGGATGAACACTGAAGCTTTCTTT
NA	NA	TRBJ2-7	TRBV9	CASSVQDTYEQYF	TGTGCCAGCAGCGTACAGGATACCTACGAGCAGTACTTC
NA	TRBD2	TRBJ2-1	TRBV2	CASKNSSGSKGQFF	TGTGCCAGCAAAAACTCTAGCGGGAGCAAGGGGCAGTTCTTC
once	TRBD2	TRBJ2-1	TRBV5-6	CASSLGRGGHNEQFF	TGTGCCAGCAGCTTGGGGCGGGGGGGCCACAATGAGCAGTTCTTC
once	TRBD1	TRBJ2-5	TRBV3-1/TRBV3-2	CASSGGDRAPETQYF	TGTGCCAGCAGCGGGGGGGACAGGGCCCCAGAGACCCAGTACTTC
NA	TRBD1	TRBJ2-7	TRBV12-3/TRBV12-4	CASSLRGQGSYF	TGTGCCAGCAGTTTACGGGGACAGGGGTCGTACTTC
NA	TRBD2	TRBJ2-1	TRBV5-1	CASSLYRGASGANEQFF	TGCGCCAGCAGCCTCTATAGAGGGGCTAGCGGGGCCAATGAGCAGTTCTTC
NA	NA	TRBJ1-3	TRBV30	CAWRGANTIYF	TGTGCCTGGAGGGGAGCAAACACCATATATTTT
NA	NA	TRBJ1-4	TRBV2	CASYSQGYEKLFF	TGTGCCAGCTACTCACAGGGATATGAAAAACTGTTTTTT
once	TRBD1	TRBJ1-2	TRBV6-5	CASSLTIQGAEGYTF	TGTGCCAGCAGTTTGACAATCCAGGGGGCGGAGGGCTACACCTTC
NA	NA	TRBJ2-7	TRBV18	CASSPPGGSSSYEQYF	TGTGCCAGCTCACCACCGGGCGGGTCTAGCTCCTACGAGCAGTACTTC
NA	NA	TRBJ1-2	TRBV2	CASSGRSNYGYTF	TGTGCCAGCAGCGGTAGATCTAACTATGGCTACACCTTC
NA	NA	TRBJ1-1	TRBV30	CASSASFATEAFF	TGTGCCTCCTCTGCGTCGTTCGCCACTGAAGCTTTCTTT
once	TRBD2	TRBJ2-3	TRBV27	CASSQTETSVDTQYF	TGTGCCAGCAGTCAAACAGAGACTAGCGTGGATACGCAGTATTTT
NA	NA	TRBJ2-3	TRBV3-1/TRBV3-2	CASSQSRVTDTQYF	TGTGCCAGCAGCCAATCCCGGGTCACAGATACGCAGTATTTT
NA	NA	TRBJ1-1	TRBV5-6	CASSLEGDEAFF	TGTGCCAGCAGCTTGGAGGGGGACGAAGCTTTCTTT